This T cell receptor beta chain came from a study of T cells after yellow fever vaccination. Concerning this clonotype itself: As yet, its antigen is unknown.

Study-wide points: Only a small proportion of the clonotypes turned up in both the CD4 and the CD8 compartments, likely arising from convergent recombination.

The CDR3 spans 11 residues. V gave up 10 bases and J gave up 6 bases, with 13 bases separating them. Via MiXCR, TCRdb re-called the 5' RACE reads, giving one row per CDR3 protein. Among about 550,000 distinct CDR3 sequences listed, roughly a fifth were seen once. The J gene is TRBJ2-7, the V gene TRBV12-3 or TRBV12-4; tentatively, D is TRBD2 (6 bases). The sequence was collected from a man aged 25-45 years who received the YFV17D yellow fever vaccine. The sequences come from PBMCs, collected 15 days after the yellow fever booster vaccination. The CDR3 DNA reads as TGTGCCAACAGCTTGGGGGGCGAGCAGTACTTC. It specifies CANSLGGEQYF.